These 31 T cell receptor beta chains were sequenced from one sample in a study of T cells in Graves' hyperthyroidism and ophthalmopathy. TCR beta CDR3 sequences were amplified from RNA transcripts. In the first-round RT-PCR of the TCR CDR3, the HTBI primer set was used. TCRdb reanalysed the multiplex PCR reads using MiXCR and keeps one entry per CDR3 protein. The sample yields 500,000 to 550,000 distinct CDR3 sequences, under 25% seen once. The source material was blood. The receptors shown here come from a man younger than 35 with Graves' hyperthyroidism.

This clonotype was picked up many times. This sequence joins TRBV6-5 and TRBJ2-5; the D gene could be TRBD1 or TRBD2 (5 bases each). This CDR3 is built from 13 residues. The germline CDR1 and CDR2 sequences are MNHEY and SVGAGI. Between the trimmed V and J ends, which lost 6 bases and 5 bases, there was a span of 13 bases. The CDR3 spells CASSLGAAETQYF. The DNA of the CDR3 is TGTGCCAGCAGCCTCGGGGCAGCGGAGACCCAGTACTTC.

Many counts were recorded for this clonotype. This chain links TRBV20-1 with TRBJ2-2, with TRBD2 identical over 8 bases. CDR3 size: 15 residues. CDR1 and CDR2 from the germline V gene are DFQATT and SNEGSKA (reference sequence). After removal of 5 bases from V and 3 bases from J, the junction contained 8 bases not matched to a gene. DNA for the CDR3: TGCAGTGCTTCGGCCTCAGCGGGGGACACCGGGGAGCTGTTTTTT. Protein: CSASASAGDTGELFF.

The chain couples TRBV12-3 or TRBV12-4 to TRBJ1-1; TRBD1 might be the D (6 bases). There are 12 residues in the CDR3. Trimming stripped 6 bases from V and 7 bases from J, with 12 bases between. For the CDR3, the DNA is TGTGCCAGCAGACCCGGACAGATTGAAGCTTTCTTT. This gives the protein CASRPGQIEAFF.

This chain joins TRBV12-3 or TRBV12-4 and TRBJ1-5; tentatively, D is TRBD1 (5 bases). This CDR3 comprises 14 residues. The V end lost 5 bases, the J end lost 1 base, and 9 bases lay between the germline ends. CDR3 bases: TGTGCCAGCAGTGGCAGGGTAAGCAATCAGCCCCAGCATTTT. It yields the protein CASSGRVSNQPQHF.

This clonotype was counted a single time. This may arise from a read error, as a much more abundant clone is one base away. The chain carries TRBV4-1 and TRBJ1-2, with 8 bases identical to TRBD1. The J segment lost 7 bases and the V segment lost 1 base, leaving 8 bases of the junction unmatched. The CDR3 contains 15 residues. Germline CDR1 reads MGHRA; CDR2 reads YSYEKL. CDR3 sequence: CASSQVSRGPGGYTF. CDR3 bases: TGCGCCAGCAGCCAAGTATCCAGGGGGCCGGGTGGCTACACCTTC.

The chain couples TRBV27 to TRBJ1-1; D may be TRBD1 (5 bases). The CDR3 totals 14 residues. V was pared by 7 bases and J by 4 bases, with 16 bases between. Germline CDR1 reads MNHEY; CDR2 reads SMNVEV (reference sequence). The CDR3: CASKALGAATEAFF. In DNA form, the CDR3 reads TGTGCCAGCAAGGCCCTCGGGGCGGCCACTGAAGCTTTCTTT.

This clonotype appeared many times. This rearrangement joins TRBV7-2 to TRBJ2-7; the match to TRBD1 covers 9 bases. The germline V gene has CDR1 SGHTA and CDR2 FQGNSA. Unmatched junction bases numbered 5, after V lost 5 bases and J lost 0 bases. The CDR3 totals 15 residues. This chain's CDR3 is CASSLGTGISYEQYF. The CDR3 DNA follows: TGTGCCAGCAGCCTCGGGACAGGGATCTCCTACGAGCAGTACTTC.

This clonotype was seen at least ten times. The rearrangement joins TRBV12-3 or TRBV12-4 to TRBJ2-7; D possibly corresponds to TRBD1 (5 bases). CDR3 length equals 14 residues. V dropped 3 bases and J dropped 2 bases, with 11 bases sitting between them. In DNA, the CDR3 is TGTGCCAGCAGTTTGTCAGGGTTGCCCTACGAGCAGTACTTC. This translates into CASSLSGLPYEQYF.

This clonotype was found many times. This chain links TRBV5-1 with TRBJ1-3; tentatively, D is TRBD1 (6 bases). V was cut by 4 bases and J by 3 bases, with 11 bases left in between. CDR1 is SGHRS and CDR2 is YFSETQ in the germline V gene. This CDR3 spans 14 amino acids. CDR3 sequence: CASSPDSFGNTIYF. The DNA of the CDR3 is TGCGCCAGCAGCCCGGACAGTTTTGGAAACACCATATATTTT. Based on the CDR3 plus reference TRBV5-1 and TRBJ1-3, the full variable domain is KAGVTQTPRYLIKTRGQQVTLSCSPISGHRSVSWYQQTPGQGLQFLFEYFSETQRNKGNFPGRFSGRQFSNSRSEMNVSTLELGDSALYLCASSPDSFGNTIYFGEGSWLTVV.

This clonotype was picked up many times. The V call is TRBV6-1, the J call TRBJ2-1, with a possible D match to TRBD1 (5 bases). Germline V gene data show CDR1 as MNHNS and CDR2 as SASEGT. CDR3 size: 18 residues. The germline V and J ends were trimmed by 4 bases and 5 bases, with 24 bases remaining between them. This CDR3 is CASSAQVGWGSENNEQFF. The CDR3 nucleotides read TGTGCCAGCAGTGCCCAAGTGGGCTGGGGCTCTGAGAACAATGAGCAGTTCTTC.

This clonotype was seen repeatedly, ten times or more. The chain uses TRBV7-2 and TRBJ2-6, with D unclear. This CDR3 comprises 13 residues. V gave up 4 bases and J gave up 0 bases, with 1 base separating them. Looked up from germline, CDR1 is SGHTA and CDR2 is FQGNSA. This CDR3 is CASSSSGANVLTF. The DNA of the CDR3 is TGTGCCAGCAGCTCCTCTGGGGCCAACGTCCTGACTTTC.

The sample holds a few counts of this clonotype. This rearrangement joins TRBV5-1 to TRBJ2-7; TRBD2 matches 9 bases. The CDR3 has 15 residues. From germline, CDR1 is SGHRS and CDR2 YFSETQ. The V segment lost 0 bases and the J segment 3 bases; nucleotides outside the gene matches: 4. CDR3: CASSLGSGGLYEQYF. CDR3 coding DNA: TGCGCCAGCAGCTTGGGGAGCGGGGGGCTCTACGAGCAGTACTTC.

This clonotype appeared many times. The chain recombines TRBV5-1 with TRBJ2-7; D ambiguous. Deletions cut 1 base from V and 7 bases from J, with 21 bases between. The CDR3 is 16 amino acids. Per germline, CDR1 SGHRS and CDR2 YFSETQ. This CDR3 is CASSLSVDERPREQYF. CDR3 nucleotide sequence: TGCGCCAGCAGCTTGTCCGTGGACGAGCGTCCTAGGGAGCAGTACTTC. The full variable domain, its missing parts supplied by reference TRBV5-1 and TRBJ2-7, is KAGVTQTPRYLIKTRGQQVTLSCSPISGHRSVSWYQQTPGQGLQFLFEYFSETQRNKGNFPGRFSGRQFSNSRSEMNVSTLELGDSALYLCASSLSVDERPREQYFGPGTRLTVT.

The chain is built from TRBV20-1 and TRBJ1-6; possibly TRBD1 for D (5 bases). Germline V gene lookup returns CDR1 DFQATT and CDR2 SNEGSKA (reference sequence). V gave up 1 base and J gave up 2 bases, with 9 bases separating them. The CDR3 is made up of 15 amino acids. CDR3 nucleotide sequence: TGCAGTGCTAGAGTCGGAGGGGCCTATAATTCACCCCTCCACTTT. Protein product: CSARVGGAYNSPLHF.

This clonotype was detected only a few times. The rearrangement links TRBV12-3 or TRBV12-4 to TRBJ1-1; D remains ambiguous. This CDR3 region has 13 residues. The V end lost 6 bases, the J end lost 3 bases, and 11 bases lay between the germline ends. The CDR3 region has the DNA TGTGCCAGCAGCTATCGACCGGACACTGAAGCTTTCTTT. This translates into CASSYRPDTEAFF.

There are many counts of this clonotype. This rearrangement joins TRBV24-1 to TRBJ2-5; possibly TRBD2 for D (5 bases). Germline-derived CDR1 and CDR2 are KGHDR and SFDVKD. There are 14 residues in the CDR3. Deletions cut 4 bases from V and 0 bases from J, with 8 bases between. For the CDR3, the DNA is TGTGCCACCAGTGACCTCGGGAACCAAGAGACCCAGTACTTC. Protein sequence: CATSDLGNQETQYF.

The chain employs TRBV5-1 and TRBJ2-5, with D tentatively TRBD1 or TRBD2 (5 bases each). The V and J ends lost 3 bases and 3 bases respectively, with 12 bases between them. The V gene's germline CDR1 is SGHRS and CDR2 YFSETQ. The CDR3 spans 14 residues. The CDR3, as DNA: TGCGCCAGCAGCTGGGCCGGGACGGAAGAGACCCAGTACTTC. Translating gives CASSWAGTEETQYF.

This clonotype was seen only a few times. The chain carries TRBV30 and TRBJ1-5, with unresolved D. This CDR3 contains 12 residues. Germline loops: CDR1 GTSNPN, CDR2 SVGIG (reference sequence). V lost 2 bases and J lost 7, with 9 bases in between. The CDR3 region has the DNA TGTGCCTGGAGTTGGGGAAGGCAGCCCCAGCATTTT. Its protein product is CAWSWGRQPQHF.

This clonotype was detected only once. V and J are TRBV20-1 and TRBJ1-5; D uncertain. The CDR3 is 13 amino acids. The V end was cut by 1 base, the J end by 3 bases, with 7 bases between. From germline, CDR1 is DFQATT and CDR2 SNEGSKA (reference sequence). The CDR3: CSARGANNQPQHF. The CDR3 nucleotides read TGCAGTGCTAGAGGGGCCAACAATCAGCCCCAGCATTTT.

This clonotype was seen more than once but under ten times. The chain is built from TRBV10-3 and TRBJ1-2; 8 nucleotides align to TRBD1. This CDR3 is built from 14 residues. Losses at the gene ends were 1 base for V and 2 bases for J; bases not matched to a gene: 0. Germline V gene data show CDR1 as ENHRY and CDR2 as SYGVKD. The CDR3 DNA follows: TGTGCCATCAGTGAGTGGACAGGGAACTATGGCTACACCTTC. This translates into CAISEWTGNYGYTF.

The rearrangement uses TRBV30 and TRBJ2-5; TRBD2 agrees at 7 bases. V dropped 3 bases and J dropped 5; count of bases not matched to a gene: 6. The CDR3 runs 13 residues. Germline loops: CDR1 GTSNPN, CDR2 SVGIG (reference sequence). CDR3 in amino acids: CAWSTGGPETQYF. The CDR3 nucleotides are TGTGCCTGGAGCACGGGGGGTCCGGAGACCCAGTACTTC.

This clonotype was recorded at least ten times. The CDR3 sequence is CASSTRGGVNTGELFF. The CDR3 bases are TGTGCCAGCAGTACAAGGGGCGGGGTGAACACCGGGGAGCTGTTTTTT. The gene calls are TRBV6-1 and TRBJ2-2; perhaps TRBD2 as D (6 bases). The CDR3 is 16 amino acids. V was trimmed by 5 bases and J by 1 base, leaving 14 bases between them. Germline CDR1 and CDR2: MNHNS and SASEGT.

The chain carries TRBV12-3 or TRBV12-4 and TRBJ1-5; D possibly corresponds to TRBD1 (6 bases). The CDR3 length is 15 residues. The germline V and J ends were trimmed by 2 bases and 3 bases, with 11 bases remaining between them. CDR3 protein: CASSLTGAFNQPQHF. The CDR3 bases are TGTGCCAGCAGTTTAACGGGGGCATTCAATCAGCCCCAGCATTTT.

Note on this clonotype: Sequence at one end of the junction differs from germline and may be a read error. The CDR3 here is CASRPGPSTQPQHF. DNA of the CDR3: TGTGCCAGCAGGCCTGGACCGAGCACTCAGCCCCAGCATTTT. The gene calls are TRBV12-3 or TRBV12-4 and TRBJ1-5; the D is unclear. The CDR3 extends over 14 amino acids.

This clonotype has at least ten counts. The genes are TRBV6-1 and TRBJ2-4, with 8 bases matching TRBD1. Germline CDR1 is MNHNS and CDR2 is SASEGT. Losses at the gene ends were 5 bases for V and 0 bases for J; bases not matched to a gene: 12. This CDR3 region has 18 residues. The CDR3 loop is CASSNRFDRGLAKNIQYF. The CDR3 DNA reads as TGTGCCAGCAGTAACCGCTTCGACAGGGGATTAGCCAAAAACATTCAGTACTTC.

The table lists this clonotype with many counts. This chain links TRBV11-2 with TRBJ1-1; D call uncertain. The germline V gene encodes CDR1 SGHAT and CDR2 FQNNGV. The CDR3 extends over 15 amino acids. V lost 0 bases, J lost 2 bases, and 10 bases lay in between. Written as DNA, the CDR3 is TGTGCCAGCAGCTTAGAGAGGACGGCCAACACTGAAGCTTTCTTT. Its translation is CASSLERTANTEAFF.

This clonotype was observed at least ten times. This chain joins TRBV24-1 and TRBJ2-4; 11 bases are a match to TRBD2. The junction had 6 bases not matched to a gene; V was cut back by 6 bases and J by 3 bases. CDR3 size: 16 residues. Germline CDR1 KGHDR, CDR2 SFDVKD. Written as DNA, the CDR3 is TGTGCCACCAGTCCTAGCGGGGGGTATGGCAAAAACATTCAGTACTTC. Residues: CATSPSGGYGKNIQYF.

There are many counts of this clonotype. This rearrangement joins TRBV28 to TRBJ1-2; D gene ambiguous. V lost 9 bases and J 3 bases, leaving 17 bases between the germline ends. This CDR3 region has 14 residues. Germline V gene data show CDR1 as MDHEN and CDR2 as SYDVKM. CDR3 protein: CASFYGGGDYGYTF. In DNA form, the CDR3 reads TGTGCCAGTTTCTATGGAGGCGGTGACTATGGCTACACCTTC.

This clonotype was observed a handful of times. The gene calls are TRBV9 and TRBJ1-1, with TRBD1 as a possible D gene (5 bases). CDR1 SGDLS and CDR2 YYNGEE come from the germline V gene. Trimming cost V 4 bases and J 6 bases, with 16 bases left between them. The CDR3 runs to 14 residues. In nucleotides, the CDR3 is TGTGCCAGCAGCCCGAACGGCGGGGCCGCTGAAGCTTTCTTT. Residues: CASSPNGGAAEAFF.

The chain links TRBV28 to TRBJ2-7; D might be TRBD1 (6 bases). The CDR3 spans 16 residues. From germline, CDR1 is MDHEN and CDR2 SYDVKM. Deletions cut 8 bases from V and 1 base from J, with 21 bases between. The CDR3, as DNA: TGTGCCAGCTTTCCACCTGCGACCGGGACATCCTACGAGCAGTACTTC. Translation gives CASFPPATGTSYEQYF.

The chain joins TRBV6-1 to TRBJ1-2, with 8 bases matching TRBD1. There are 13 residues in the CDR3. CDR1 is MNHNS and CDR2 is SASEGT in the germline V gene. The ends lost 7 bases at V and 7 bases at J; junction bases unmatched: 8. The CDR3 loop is CASTNQGASGYTF. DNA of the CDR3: TGTGCCAGCACAAATCAGGGGGCGAGTGGCTACACCTTC.